Listed below are T cell receptor beta chains from one sample, sequenced in a study of blood T cells in healthy people across ages. Via MiXCR, TCRdb re-called the 5' RACE reads, giving one row per CDR3 protein. Here the sample spans some 920,000 distinct CDR3 sequences, about 53% being singletons. Sequencing was carried out using blood. These TCRs come from a woman between 55 and 75 years old in good health. The CDR3 runs from the conserved cysteine through the conserved F or W. A D gene is named only where the DNA matches it firmly. Expanded clones are given a class, and other clones once, few, many or no size at all.

TRBV12-5,TRBJ2-3,15,NA,TRBD1,TGTGCTAGTGGTTGGGAGGACAGGGCGGGAGATACGCAGTATTTT,CASGWEDRAGDTQYF
TRBV6-2/TRBV6-3,TRBJ2-7,15,NA,NA,TGTGCCAGCAGCCCCGAGGCGGGTAATTCCTACGAGCAGTACTTC,CASSPEAGNSYEQYF
TRBV2,TRBJ2-1,17,NA,NA,TGTGCCAGCAGTGACCCTAGGGCCCGGGGCTCCTACAATGAGCAGTTCTTC,CASSDPRARGSYNEQFF
TRBV29-1,TRBJ1-4,13,few,NA,TGCAGCGCTCCGGGCGGGGGTGGCGAAAAACTGTTTTTT,CSAPGGGGEKLFF
TRBV28,TRBJ2-1,16,few,NA,TGTGCCAGCAGGCCTGGGACTTACCGATCCTACAATGAGCAGTTCTTC,CASRPGTYRSYNEQFF
TRBV18,TRBJ2-5,14,NA,NA,TGTGCCAGCTCACCTGAAGTGTGGGAAGAGACCCAGTACTTC,CASSPEVWEETQYF
TRBV27,TRBJ2-1,15,once,TRBD2,TGTGCCAGCAGTCCTAGCGGGAGTTTACCCAATGAGCAGTTCTTC,CASSPSGSLPNEQFF
TRBV20-1,TRBJ2-7,14,NA,TRBD2,TGCAGTGCTAAGACTAGCGGGCGCACCTACGAGCAGTACTTC,CSAKTSGRTYEQYF
TRBV3-1,TRBJ1-2,16,NA,NA,TGTGCCAGCAGCCAAGATAGGCCAGGAAGAAACTATGGCTACACCTTC,CASSQDRPGRNYGYTF
TRBV7-2,TRBJ2-2,15,NA,TRBD1,TGTGCCAGCGGCTTAAGGACAGGGGTTCCCGGGGAGCTGTTTTTT,CASGLRTGVPGELFF
TRBV7-2,TRBJ2-7,15,NA,TRBD2,TGTGCCAGCAGCTTACTAGCGGGAGGGCCGAACGAGCGGTACTTC,CASSLLAGGPNERYF
TRBV27,TRBJ2-7,14,once,TRBD2,TGTGCCACCAGTAAGGGCGGGGGATCCTACGGGCAGTACTTC,CATSKGGGSYGQYF
TRBV3-1,TRBJ2-3,16,few,TRBD2,TGTGCCAGCAGCCAAGCCGCGGGAGTGGGGACAGATACGCAGTATTTT,CASSQAAGVGTDTQYF
TRBV4-1,TRBJ2-7,15,NA,NA,TGCGCCAGCAGCCAAGAGTCCAGGGTCGGTTACGAGCAGTACTTC,CASSQESRVGYEQYF
TRBV2,TRBJ2-7,15,few,TRBD1,TGTGCCAGCCTCCGTCCGGGACAGGCCCCCTACGAGCAGTACTTC,CASLRPGQAPYEQYF
TRBV7-3,TRBJ2-7,19,few,TRBD1,TGTGCCAGCAGCTTACAAAACAGCCTGTGGGACAGAATAAGCTACGAGCAGTACTTC,CASSLQNSLWDRISYEQYF
TRBV20-1,TRBJ2-7,15,few,TRBD1,TGCAGTGCTAACCCGGGAACAGGGGGTTCATACGAGCAGTACTTC,CSANPGTGGSYEQYF
TRBV29-1,TRBJ1-2,13,NA,NA,TGCAGCGCCCCCTTGACAGGCTACTACGGCTACACCTTC,CSAPLTGYYGYTF
TRBV7-9,TRBJ1-1,12,NA,NA,TGTGCCAGCAGCTTTTCGATAACTGAAGCTTTCTTT,CASSFSITEAFF
TRBV7-8,TRBJ2-7,18,NA,TRBD2,TGTGCCAGCAGCTTAGGGTCGGGACTAGCGGGAGTGATCTACGAGCAGTACTTC,CASSLGSGLAGVIYEQYF
TRBV20-1,TRBJ2-5,16,many,TRBD2,TGCAGTGCTTCCCGTGGATTAGACGGGGGGAAAGAGACCCAGTACTTC,CSASRGLDGGKETQYF
TRBV9,TRBJ1-5,13,NA,NA,TGTGCCAGCAGCGGGGGGGTGGGACAGCCCCAGCATTTT,CASSGGVGQPQHF
TRBV28,TRBJ2-1,13,NA,TRBD2,TGTGCCAGCACCGTTAGCGGGATAGCTTGGCAGTTCTTC,CASTVSGIAWQFF
TRBV2,TRBJ2-7,14,NA,TRBD1,TGTGCCAGCAGTTGGGTGCAGGGGGCGATTGAGCAGTACTTC,CASSWVQGAIEQYF
TRBV5-6,TRBJ1-5,15,NA,TRBD1,TGTGCCAGCAGCTTAAGGCAGGGGGGCTTTCAGCCCCAGCATTTT,CASSLRQGGFQPQHF
TRBV15,TRBJ2-5,14,NA,NA,TGTGCCACCAGCAGAGAAAAGTATGGGGAGACCCAGTACTTC,CATSREKYGETQYF
TRBV24-1,TRBJ2-3,12,NA,NA,TGTGCCACCAGTGATTTTGAGTGGACGCAGTATTTT,CATSDFEWTQYF
TRBV21-1,TRBJ2-7,13,few,NA,TGTGCCAGCAGCAGGGGACATTCCTACGAGCAGTACTTC,CASSRGHSYEQYF
TRBV29-1,TRBJ2-3,11,NA,NA,TGCAGCGTTATGACGACGGATACGCAGTATTTT,CSVMTTDTQYF
TRBV20-1,TRBJ2-1,17,NA,TRBD2,TGCAGTGCTGAAAGACTAGCGGGAGTTTTTTCCTACAATGAGCAGTTCTTC,CSAERLAGVFSYNEQFF
TRBV28,TRBJ2-7,14,NA,NA,TGTGCCAGCAGTCCGCTCACTACGTACAATGAGCAGTACTTC,CASSPLTTYNEQYF
TRBV4-2,TRBJ2-5,16,NA,TRBD1,TGTGCCAGCAGCCAAGATAGGGCAGGGGGCCAAGAGACCCAGTACTTC,CASSQDRAGGQETQYF
TRBV11-2,TRBJ2-4,14,NA,NA,TGTGCCAGCAGCTTTAGCGGAAACTCCTACGGGCAGTACTTC,CASSFSGNSYGQYF
TRBV11-2,TRBJ2-2,13,NA,NA,TGTGCCAGCACCACTTTCGGGACCGGGGAGCTGTTTTTT,CASTTFGTGELFF
TRBV28,TRBJ1-5,14,NA,NA,TGTGCCAGCAGTGAAGTGGGTAACAATCAGCCCCAGCATTTT,CASSEVGNNQPQHF
TRBV7-2,TRBJ2-5,16,NA,TRBD1,TGTGCCAGCAGCGCAAAGACAGGGTGGGGGCAAGAGACCCAGTACTTC,CASSAKTGWGQETQYF
TRBV20-1,TRBJ2-7,12,NA,NA,TGCAGTGCTAGCTTTCAGGGATGGGAGCAGTACTTC,CSASFQGWEQYF
TRBV5-1,TRBJ2-1,15,few,TRBD2,TGCGCCAGCAGCTTGTCTCAGCGGGAGGACAATGAGCAGTTCTTC,CASSLSQREDNEQFF
TRBV4-3,TRBJ2-7,17,NA,TRBD2,TGCGCCAGCAGCCAAGATCTTATCGCTAGCGGGAGCAACGAGCAGTACTTC,CASSQDLIASGSNEQYF
TRBV6-5,TRBJ1-3,16,NA,NA,TGTGCCAGCAGCCCGATTTTACCGTACTCTGGAAACACCATATATTTT,CASSPILPYSGNTIYF